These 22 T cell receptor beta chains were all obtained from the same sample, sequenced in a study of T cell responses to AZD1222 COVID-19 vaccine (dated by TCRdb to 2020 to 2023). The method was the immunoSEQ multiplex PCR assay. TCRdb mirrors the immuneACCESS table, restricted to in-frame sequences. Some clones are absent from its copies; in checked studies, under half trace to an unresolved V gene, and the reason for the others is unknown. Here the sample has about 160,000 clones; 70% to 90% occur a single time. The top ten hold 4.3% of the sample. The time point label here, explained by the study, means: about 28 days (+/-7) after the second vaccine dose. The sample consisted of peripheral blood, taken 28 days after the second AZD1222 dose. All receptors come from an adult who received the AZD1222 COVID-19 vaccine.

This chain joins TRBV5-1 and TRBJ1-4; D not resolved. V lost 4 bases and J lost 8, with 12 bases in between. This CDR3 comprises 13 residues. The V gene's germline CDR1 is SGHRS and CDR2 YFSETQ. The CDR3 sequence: CASSPGSAEKLFF. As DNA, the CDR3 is TGCGCCAGCAGCCCGGGTTCGGCGGAAAAACTGTTTTTT. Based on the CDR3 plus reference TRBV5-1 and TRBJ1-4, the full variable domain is KAGVTQTPRYLIKTRGQQVTLSCSPISGHRSVSWYQQTPGQGLQFLFEYFSETQRNKGNFPGRFSGRQFSNSRSEMNVSTLELGDSALYLCASSPGSAEKLFFGSGTQLSVL.

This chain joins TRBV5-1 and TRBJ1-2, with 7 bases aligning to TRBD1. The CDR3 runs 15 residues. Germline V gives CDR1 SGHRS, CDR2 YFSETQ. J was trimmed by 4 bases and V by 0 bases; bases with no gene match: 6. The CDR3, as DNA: TGCGCCAGCAGCTTGGTGAAGGGGGCTTCCTATGGCTACACCTTC. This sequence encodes CASSLVKGASYGYTF.

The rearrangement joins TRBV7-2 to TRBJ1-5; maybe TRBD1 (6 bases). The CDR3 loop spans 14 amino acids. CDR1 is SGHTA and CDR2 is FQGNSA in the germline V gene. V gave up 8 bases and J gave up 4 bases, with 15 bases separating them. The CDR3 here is CASAGQPKNQPQHF. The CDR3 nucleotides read TGTGCCAGCGCTGGACAGCCGAAAAATCAGCCCCAGCATTTT. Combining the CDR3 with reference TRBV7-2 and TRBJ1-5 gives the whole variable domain GAGVSQSPSNKVTEKGKDVELRCDPISGHTALYWYRQSLGQGLEFLIYFQGNSAPDKSGLPSDRFSAERTGGSVSTLTIQRTQQEDSAVYLCASAGQPKNQPQHFGDGTRLSIL.

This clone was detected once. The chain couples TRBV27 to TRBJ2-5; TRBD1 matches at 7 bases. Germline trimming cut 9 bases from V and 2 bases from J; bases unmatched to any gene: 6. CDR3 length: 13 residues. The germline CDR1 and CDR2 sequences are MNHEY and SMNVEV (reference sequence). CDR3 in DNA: TGTGCCAGTAAACAGGGGTTTCAAGAGACCCAGTACTTC. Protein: CASKQGFQETQYF.

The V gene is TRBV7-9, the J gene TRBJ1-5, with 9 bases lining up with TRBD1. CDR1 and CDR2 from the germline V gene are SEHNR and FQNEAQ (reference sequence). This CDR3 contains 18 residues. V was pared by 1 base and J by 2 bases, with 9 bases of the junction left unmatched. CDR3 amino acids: CASSLGSGTGWRNQPQHF. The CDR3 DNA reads TGTGCCAGCAGCTTAGGGTCTGGGACAGGGTGGCGCAATCAGCCCCAGCATTTT.

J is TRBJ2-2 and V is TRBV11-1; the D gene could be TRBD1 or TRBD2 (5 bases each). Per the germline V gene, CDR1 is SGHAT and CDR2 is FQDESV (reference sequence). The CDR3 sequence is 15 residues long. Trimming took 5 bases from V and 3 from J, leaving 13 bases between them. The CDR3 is CASSPGAVYTGELFF. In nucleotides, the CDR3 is TGTGCCAGCAGCCCCGGGGCGGTGTACACCGGGGAGCTGTTTTTT.

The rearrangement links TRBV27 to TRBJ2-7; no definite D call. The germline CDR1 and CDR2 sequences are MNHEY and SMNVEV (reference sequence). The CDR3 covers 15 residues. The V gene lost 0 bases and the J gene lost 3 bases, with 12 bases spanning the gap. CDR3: CASSLSSYLLYEQYF. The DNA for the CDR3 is TGTGCCAGCAGTTTATCCAGTTACCTCCTCTACGAGCAGTACTTC.

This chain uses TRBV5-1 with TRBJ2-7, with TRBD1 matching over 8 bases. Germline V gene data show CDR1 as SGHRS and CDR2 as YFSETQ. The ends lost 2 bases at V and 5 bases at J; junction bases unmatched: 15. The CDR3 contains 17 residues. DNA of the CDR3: TGCGCCAGCAGCTTCCTCTTTAGGGGACAGGACGTCCACGAGCAGTACTTC. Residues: CASSFLFRGQDVHEQYF.

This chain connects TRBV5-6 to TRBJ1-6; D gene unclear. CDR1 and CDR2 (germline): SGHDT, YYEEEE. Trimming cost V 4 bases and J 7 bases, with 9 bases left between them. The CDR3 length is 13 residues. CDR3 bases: TGTGCCAGCAGCCGGATGGGGAATTCACCCCTCCACTTT. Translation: CASSRMGNSPLHF.

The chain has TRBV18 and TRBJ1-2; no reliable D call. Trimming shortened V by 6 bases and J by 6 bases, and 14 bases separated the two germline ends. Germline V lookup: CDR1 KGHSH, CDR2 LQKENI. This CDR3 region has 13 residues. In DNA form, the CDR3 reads TGTGCCAGCTCCCTGGAATCTTACGATGGCTACACCTTC. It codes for CASSLESYDGYTF. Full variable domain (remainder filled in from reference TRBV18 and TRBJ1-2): NAGVMQNPRHLVRRRGQEARLRCSPMKGHSHVYWYRQLPEEGLKFMVYLQKENIIDESGMPKERFSAEFPKEGPSILRIQQVVRGDSAAYFCASSLESYDGYTFGSGTRLTVV.

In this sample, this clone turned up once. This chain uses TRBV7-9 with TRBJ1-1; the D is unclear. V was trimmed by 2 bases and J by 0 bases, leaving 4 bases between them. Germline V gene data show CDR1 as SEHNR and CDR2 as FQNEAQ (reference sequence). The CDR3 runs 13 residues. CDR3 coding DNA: TGTGCCAGCAGCTTACAGGTGAACACTGAAGCTTTCTTT. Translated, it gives CASSLQVNTEAFF.

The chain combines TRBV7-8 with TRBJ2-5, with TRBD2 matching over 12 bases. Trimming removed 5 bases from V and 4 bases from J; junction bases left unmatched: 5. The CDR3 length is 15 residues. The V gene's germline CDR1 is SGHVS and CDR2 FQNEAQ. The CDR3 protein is CASSPRLAGVETQYF. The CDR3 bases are TGTGCCAGCAGCCCCAGACTAGCGGGGGTAGAGACCCAGTACTTC.

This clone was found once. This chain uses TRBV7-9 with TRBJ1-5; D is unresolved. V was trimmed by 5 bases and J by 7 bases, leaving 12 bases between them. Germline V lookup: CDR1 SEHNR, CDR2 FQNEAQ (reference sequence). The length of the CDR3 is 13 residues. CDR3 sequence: CASSPDAGQPQHF. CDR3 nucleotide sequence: TGTGCCAGCAGCCCCGACGCCGGGCAGCCCCAGCATTTT. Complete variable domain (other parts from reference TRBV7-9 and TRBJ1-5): DTGVSQNPRHKITKRGQNVTFRCDPISEHNRLYWYRQTLGQGPEFLTYFQNEAQLEKSRLLSDRFSAERPKGSFSTLEIQRTEQGDSAMYLCASSPDAGQPQHFGDGTRLSIL.

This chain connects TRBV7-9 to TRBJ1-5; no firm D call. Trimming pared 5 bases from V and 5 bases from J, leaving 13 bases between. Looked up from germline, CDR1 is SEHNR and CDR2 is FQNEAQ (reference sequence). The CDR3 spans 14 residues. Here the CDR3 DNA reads TGTGCCAGCAGCCGATCCGGCGGGGATCAGCCCCAGCATTTT. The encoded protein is CASSRSGGDQPQHF.

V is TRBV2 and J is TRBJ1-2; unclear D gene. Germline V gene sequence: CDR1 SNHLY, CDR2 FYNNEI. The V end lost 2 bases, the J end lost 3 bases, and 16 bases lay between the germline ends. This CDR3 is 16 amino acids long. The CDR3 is CASSESARVIDYGYTF. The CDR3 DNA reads TGTGCCAGCAGTGAATCGGCCCGGGTTATTGACTATGGCTACACCTTC.

The DNA of the CDR3 is TGTGCCAGCAGTGAAGGGGGCGCAGCCTACGAGCAGTACTTC. This translates into CASSEGGAAYEQYF. The rearrangement uses TRBV6-1 and TRBJ2-7; a weak D match, TRBD1 (5 bases). Trimming removed 1 base from V and 2 bases from J, with 9 bases in between. The CDR3 sequence is 14 residues long. Per germline, CDR1 MNHNS and CDR2 SASEGT.

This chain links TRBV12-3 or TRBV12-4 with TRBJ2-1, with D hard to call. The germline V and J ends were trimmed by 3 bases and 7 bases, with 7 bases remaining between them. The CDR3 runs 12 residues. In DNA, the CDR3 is TGTGCCAGCAGTTTCGGGCTTAATGAGCAGTTCTTC. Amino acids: CASSFGLNEQFF.

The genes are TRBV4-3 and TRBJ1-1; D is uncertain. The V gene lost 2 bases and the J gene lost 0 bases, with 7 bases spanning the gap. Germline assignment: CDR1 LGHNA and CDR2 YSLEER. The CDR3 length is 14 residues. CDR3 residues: CASSQRTVNTEAFF. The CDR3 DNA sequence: TGCGCCAGCAGCCAACGGACTGTGAACACTGAAGCTTTCTTT.

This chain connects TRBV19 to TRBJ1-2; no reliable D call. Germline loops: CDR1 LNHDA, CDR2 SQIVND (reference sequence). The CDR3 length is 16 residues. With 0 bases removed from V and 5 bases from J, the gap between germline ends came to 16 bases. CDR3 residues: CASSIDGRVIQYGYTF. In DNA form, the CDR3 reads TGTGCCAGTAGTATAGATGGCCGGGTGATCCAGTATGGCTACACCTTC.

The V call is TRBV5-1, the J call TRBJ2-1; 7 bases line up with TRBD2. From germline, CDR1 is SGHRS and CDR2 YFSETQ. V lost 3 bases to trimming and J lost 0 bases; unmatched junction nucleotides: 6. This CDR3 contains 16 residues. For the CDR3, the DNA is TGCGCCAGCAGCTCCGACCCTAGCGGCTCCTACAATGAGCAGTTCTTC. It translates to CASSSDPSGSYNEQFF.

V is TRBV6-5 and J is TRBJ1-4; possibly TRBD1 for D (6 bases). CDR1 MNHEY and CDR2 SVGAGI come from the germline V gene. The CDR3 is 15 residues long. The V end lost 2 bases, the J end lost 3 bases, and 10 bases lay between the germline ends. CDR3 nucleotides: TGTGCCAGCAGTTACAGTCAGGGGCCTAATGAAAAACTGTTTTTT. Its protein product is CASSYSQGPNEKLFF.

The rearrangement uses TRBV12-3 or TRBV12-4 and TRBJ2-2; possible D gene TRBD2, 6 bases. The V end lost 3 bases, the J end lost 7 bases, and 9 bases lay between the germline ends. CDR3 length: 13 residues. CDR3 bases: TGTGCCAGCAGTTTGGGGGGATTCGGGGAGCTGTTTTTT. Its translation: CASSLGGFGELFF.